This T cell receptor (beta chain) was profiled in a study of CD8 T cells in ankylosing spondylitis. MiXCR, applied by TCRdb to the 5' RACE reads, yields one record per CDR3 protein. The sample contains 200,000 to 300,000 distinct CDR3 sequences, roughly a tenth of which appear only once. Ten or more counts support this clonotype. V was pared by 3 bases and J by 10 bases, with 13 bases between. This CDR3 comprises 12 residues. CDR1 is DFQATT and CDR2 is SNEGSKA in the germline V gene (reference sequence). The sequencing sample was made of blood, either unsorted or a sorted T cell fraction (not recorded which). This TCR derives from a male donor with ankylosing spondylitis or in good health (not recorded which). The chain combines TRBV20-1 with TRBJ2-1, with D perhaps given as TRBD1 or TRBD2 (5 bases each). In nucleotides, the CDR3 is TGCAGTGCTAGTCGGGGCCTCCAAGAGCAGTTCTTC. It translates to CSASRGLQEQFF.